This T cell receptor beta chain was found in a study of T-cell reconstitution after alpha-beta-depleted transplantation in children. Germline V CDR1 and CDR2: MNHNY, SVGAGI (reference sequence). CDR3 size: 15 residues. Trimming pared 4 bases from V and 0 bases from J, leaving 11 bases between. Broader study findings: By about two months after transplant, alpha-beta T cells reportedly arose from several hundred graft clones that had expanded. The main origin of T-cell counts and diversity one year after transplant was newly produced T cells. At day 60, the high TCRbeta diversity found in some patients originated from recipient T cells and thymic progenitors that had survived.

On this clonotype: The antigen remains unidentified.

Unique molecular identifiers were incorporated during preparation of the TCRbeta library. TCRdb itself ran the PCR reads through MiXCR, one entry per CDR3 protein. The sample lists about 48,000 distinct CDR3 sequences; under 6% were seen once. The receptor was derived from a female patient aged 2-9 years who had a stem cell transplant for aplastic anemia, so the T cells may come from the graft donor. The sample in question was PBMCs, mostly from graft donor cells, obtained 60 days after TCRalphabeta/CD19-depleted stem cell transplant. The chain has TRBV6-6 and TRBJ2-3; perhaps TRBD2 as D (6 bases). CDR3 DNA: TGTGCCAGCAGTTCCGGGACTGCTAGCACAGATACGCAGTATTTT. It codes for CASSSGTASTDTQYF.